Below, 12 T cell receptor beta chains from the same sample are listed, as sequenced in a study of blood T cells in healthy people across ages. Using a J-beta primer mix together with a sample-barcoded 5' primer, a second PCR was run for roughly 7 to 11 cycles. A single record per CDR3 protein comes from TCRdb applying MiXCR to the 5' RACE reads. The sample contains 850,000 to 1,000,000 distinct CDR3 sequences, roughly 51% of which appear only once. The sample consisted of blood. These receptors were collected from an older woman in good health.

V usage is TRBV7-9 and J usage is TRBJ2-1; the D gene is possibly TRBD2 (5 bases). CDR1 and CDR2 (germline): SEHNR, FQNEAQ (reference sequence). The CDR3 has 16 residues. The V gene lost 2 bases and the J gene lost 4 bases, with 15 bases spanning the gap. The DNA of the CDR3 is TGTGCCAGCAGCTTAAATCCACTAGAGCTTTACAATGAGCAGTTCTTC. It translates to CASSLNPLELYNEQFF.

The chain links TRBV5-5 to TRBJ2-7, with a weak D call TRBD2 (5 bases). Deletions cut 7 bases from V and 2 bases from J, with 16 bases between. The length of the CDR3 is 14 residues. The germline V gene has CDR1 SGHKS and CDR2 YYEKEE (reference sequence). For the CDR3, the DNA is TGTGCCAGCCAGGTACGGGGTACGCCCTACGAGCAGTACTTC. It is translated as CASQVRGTPYEQYF.

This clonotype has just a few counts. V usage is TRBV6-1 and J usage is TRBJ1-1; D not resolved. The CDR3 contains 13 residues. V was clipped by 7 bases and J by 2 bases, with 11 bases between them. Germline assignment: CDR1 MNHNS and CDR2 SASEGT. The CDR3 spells CASTRVLNTEAFF. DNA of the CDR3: TGTGCCAGCACACGGGTTTTAAACACTGAAGCTTTCTTT.

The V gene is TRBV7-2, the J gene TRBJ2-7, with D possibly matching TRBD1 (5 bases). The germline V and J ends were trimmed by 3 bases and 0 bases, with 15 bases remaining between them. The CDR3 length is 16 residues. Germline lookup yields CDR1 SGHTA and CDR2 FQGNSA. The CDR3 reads CASSLGKGDHSYEQYF. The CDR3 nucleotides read TGTGCCAGCAGCTTGGGAAAAGGGGATCACTCCTACGAGCAGTACTTC.

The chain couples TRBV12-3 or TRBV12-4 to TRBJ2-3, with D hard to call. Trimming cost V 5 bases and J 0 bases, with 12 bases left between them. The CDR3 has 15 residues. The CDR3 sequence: CASSIGGVSTDTQYF. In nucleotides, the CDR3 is TGTGCCAGCAGTATCGGCGGCGTGAGCACAGATACGCAGTATTTT.

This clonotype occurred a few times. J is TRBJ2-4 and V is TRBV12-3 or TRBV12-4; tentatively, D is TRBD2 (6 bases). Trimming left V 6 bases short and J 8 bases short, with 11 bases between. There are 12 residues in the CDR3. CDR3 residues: CASSRRVYIQYF. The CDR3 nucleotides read TGTGCCAGCAGCCGGAGGGTGTACATTCAGTACTTC.

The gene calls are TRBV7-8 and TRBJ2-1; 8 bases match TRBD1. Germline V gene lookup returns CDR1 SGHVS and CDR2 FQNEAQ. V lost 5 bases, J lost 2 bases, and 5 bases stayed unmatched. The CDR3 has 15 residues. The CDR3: CASSHGQGTYNEQFF. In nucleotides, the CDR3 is TGTGCCAGCAGCCACGGACAGGGTACCTACAATGAGCAGTTCTTC.

The CDR3 DNA sequence: TGCAGCGTTGTCCTAACTGGCTACACCTTC. Amino acids: CSVVLTGYTF. The gene calls are TRBV29-1 and TRBJ1-2; D unresolved. This CDR3 has 10 residues. V lost 4 bases to trimming and J lost 7 bases, with 7 bases between them. The germline gives CDR1 SQVTM, CDR2 ANQGSEA.

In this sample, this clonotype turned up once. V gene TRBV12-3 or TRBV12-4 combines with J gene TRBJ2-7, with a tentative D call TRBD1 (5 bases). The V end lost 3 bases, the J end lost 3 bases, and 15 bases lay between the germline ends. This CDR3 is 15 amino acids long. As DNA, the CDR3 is TGTGCCAGCAGTTTTCCCTCCGCAGGGTACTACGAGCAGTACTTC. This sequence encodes CASSFPSAGYYEQYF.

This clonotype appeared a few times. The CDR3 nucleotides are TGTGCCAGCAGCTTAAGGGTTCTCCAAGAGACCCAGTACTTC. Translation gives CASSLRVLQETQYF. This chain connects TRBV13 to TRBJ2-5; no clear D gene. The CDR3 covers 14 residues. V was trimmed by 2 bases and J by 1 base, leaving 8 bases between them. Germline loops: CDR1 PRHDT, CDR2 FYEKMQ (reference sequence).

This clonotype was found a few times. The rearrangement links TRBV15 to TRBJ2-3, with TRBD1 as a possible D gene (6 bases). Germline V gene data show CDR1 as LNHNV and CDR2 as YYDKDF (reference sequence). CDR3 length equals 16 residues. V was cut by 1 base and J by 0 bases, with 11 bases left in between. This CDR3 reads CATSRGTATSTDTQYF. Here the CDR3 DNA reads TGTGCCACCAGCAGAGGGACAGCCACTAGCACAGATACGCAGTATTTT.

Here the CDR3 DNA reads TGTGCCAGCGGGCAGGCGACGTCCTACGAGCAGTACTTC. Translating it yields CASGQATSYEQYF. This sequence joins TRBV27 and TRBJ2-7, with no clear D. CDR1 MNHEY and CDR2 SMNVEV come from the germline V gene (reference sequence). The CDR3 totals 13 residues. Trimming left V 8 bases short and J 1 base short, with 12 bases between.